The rows below give T cell receptor beta chains drawn from one sample of a study of response to subunit inactivated influenza vaccine. TCRdb recomputed calls from the RT-PCR reads with MiXCR, one row per CDR3 protein. This table has hundreds of thousands of distinct CDR3 sequences, 10% to 12% appearing once. The data also belong to a second study, concerning T cells expressing NK-cell markers.

This sample comprised PBMCs from blood, obtained on the day of vaccination. The origin of the receptors is a man aged 50-59 years who received an inactivated influenza vaccine. Both conserved end residues are part of each CDR3. Each record gives: D gene, clone size, V gene, J gene, CDR3 protein, CDR3 DNA. A D gene is named only where the DNA matches it firmly. Rows give clone size only sometimes, using once, few, many, or a class for an expanded clone.

NA	few	TRBV12-3/TRBV12-4	TRBJ2-5	CASSPHPDGTQYF	TGTGCCAGCAGTCCCCACCCTGACGGGACCCAGTACTTC
NA	NA	TRBV25-1	TRBJ2-7	CASSKGARYEQYF	TGTGCCAGCAGTAAAGGAGCGCGGTACGAGCAGTACTTC
TRBD1	NA	TRBV10-3	TRBJ2-3	CAISASGTGSTDTQYF	TGTGCCATCAGTGCCTCCGGGACAGGTAGCACAGATACGCAGTATTTT
TRBD1	many	TRBV28	TRBJ1-2	CASSVRGFGYTF	TGTGCCAGCAGCGTCAGGGGGTTCGGCTACACCTTC
NA	many	TRBV5-1	TRBJ2-7	CASSPPGQAYEQYF	TGTGCCAGCTCACCTCCGGGACAAGCCTACGAGCAGTACTTC
TRBD1	few	TRBV6-5	TRBJ1-3	CASSYSSRGTGNTIYF	TGTGCCAGCAGTTACTCATCCAGGGGGACTGGAAACACCATATATTTT
TRBD1	NA	TRBV12-3/TRBV12-4	TRBJ2-1	CASRPGQGHRGQFF	TGTGCCAGCAGACCGGGACAGGGTCATCGGGGGCAGTTCTTC
NA	few	TRBV2	TRBJ2-5	CASSEGPVKTQYF	TGTGCCAGCAGTGAAGGACCCGTTAAGACCCAGTACTTC
NA	few	TRBV9	TRBJ1-1	CASSVGALQLNTEAFF	TGTGCCAGCAGCGTAGGGGCGTTACAGTTGAACACTGAAGCTTTCTTT
NA	few	TRBV20-1	TRBJ2-3	CSARNRARATDTQYF	TGCAGTGCTCGAAATAGGGCGCGGGCCACAGATACGCAGTATTTT
TRBD2	few	TRBV25-1	TRBJ2-3	CASSESGAGPNTDTQYF	TGTGCCAGCAGTGAATCGGGAGCGGGGCCAAACACAGATACGCAGTATTTT
TRBD2	many	TRBV12-3/TRBV12-4	TRBJ2-1	CASRPGTSGVYEQFF	TGTGCCAGCAGACCTGGGACTAGCGGGGTCTATGAGCAGTTCTTC
NA	many	TRBV5-1	TRBJ2-5	CASSRTTTGLGETQYF	TGCGCCAGCAGCCGGACTACCACAGGGTTAGGGGAGACCCAGTACTTC
NA	NA	TRBV5-1	TRBJ2-3	CASSYGGGDTQYF	TGCGCCAGCAGCTACGGGGGTGGAGATACGCAGTATTTT
TRBD1	NA	TRBV7-2	TRBJ2-1	CASSTTGQAYNEQFF	TGTGCCAGCAGCACGACTGGACAGGCCTACAATGAGCAGTTCTTC
NA	NA	TRBV28	TRBJ2-5	CASCKGGIQETQYF	TGTGCCAGCTGTAAAGGCGGGATTCAAGAGACCCAGTACTTC
NA	few	TRBV12-3/TRBV12-4	TRBJ2-5	CASRVLGQGETQYF	TGTGCCAGCAGAGTATTGGGCCAGGGGGAGACCCAGTACTTC
NA	few	TRBV11-1	TRBJ2-1	CASSRVWRDPQGPREQFF	TGTGCCAGCAGTCGAGTCTGGCGAGACCCACAGGGACCCCGTGAGCAGTTCTTC
TRBD2	NA	TRBV7-2	TRBJ2-7	CASSFQLAGGTYEQYF	TGTGCCAGCAGCTTTCAACTAGCGGGAGGAACCTACGAGCAGTACTTC
NA	NA	TRBV6-2/TRBV6-3	TRBJ2-7	CASVGITYEQYF	TGTGCCAGCGTGGGCATTACCTACGAGCAGTACTTC
NA	few	TRBV6-2/TRBV6-3	TRBJ1-2	CASSYSNQHYGYTF	TGTGCCAGCAGTTACTCGAATCAGCACTATGGCTACACCTTC
TRBD2	NA	TRBV27	TRBJ2-2	CASSPRQAGGIGELFF	TGTGCCAGCAGTCCCAGGCAAGCGGGAGGTATCGGGGAGCTGTTTTTT
NA	NA	TRBV12-3/TRBV12-4	TRBJ2-5	CASNYRTEKTQYF	TGTGCCAGCAATTACAGGACAGAGAAGACCCAGTACTTC
TRBD1	many	TRBV4-3	TRBJ2-7	CASSQGQGTYEQYF	TGCGCCAGCAGCCAAGGACAGGGTACCTACGAGCAGTACTTC
TRBD1	NA	TRBV18	TRBJ2-6	CASSLQGTTGANVLTF	TGTGCCAGCTCACTACAGGGGACGACTGGGGCCAACGTCCTGACTTTC
NA	few	TRBV29-1	TRBJ2-2	CSGVVNTGELFF	TGCAGCGGGGTGGTGAACACCGGGGAGCTGTTTTTT
NA	NA	TRBV29-1	TRBJ2-1	CSALGDGTYNEQFF	TGCAGCGCCCTAGGAGACGGCACCTACAATGAGCAGTTCTTC
TRBD2	NA	TRBV10-2	TRBJ2-6	CASRLAGGSGANVLTF	TGCGCCAGCAGGCTAGCGGGGGGCTCTGGGGCCAACGTCCTGACTTTC
TRBD2	NA	TRBV7-9	TRBJ2-1	CASSLGLAALIEQFF	TGTGCCAGCAGCCTCGGGCTAGCGGCTTTAATTGAGCAGTTCTTC
NA	NA	TRBV6-1	TRBJ1-2	CASRVNPTGGYTF	TGTGCCAGCAGGGTCAACCCCACGGGGGGCTACACCTTC
NA	NA	TRBV24-1	TRBJ2-1	CATSDPGPIDEQFF	TGTGCCACCAGTGATCCGGGGCCCATCGATGAGCAGTTCTTC
TRBD2	few	TRBV7-2	TRBJ2-3	CASSSRLADAADTQYF	TGTGCCAGCAGCTCGAGACTAGCGGATGCCGCAGATACGCAGTATTTT
NA	few	TRBV7-9	TRBJ1-3	CASSLGDGNGNTIYF	TGTGCCAGCAGCTTGGGTGACGGGAATGGAAACACCATATATTTT